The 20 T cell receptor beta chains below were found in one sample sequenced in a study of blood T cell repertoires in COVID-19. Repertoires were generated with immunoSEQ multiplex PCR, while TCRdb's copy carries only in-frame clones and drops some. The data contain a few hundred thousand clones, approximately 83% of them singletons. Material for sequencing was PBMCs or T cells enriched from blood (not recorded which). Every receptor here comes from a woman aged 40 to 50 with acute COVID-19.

The CDR3 is CASSYSPDSTYTQYF. The DNA of the CDR3 is TGTGCCAGCAGTTACTCTCCGGACAGTACTTATACGCAGTATTTT. This chain connects TRBV6-5 to TRBJ2-3, with TRBD1 as a possible D gene (6 bases). Germline V gene lookup returns CDR1 MNHEY and CDR2 SVGAGI. V was trimmed by 0 bases and J by 7 bases, leaving 14 bases between them. The CDR3 extends over 15 amino acids.

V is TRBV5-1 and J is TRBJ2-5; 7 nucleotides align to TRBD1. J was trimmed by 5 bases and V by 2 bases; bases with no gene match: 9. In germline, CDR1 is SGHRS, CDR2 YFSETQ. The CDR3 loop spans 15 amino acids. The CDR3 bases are TGCGCCAGCAGCTTTCGACAGGGAGAGGGGGAGACCCAGTACTTC. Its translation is CASSFRQGEGETQYF.

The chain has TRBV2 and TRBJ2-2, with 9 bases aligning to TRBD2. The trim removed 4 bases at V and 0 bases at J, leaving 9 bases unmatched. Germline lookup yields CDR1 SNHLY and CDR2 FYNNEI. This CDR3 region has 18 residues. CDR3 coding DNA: TGTGCCAGCAGTGTCGGGCCTAGCGGGGCCGCGAACACCGGGGAGCTGTTTTTT. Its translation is CASSVGPSGAANTGELFF. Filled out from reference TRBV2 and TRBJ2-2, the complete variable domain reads EPEVTQTPSHQVTQMGQEVILRCVPISNHLYFYWYRQILGQKVEFLVSFYNNEISEKSEIFDDQFSVERPDGSNFTLKIRSTKLEDSAMYFCASSVGPSGAANTGELFFGEGSRLTVL.

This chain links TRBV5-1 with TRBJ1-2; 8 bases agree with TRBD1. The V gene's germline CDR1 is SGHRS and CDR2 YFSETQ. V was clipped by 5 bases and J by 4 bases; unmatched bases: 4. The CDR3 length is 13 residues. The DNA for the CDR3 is TGCGCCAGCAGACCGACAGGGGCCTATGGCTACACCTTC. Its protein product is CASRPTGAYGYTF.

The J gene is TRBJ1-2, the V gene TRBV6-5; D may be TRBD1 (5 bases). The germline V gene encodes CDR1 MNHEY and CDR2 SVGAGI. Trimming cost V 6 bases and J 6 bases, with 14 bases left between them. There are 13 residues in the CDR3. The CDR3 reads CASRNQGKNGYTF. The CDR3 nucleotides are TGTGCCAGCAGAAACCAGGGAAAGAATGGCTACACCTTC.

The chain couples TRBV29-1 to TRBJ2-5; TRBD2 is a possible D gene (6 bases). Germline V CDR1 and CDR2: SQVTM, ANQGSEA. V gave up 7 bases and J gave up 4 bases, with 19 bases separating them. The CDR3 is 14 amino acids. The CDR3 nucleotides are TGCAGCGCCGCTTCGGGGGTGGGAGGAGAGACCCAGTACTTC. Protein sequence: CSAASGVGGETQYF.

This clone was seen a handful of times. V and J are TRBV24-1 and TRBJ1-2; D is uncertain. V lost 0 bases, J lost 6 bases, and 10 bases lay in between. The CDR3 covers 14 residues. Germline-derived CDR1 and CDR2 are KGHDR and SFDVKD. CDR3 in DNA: TGTGCCACCAGTGATTTGGGTCAGGTCCATGGCTACACCTTC. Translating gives CATSDLGQVHGYTF.

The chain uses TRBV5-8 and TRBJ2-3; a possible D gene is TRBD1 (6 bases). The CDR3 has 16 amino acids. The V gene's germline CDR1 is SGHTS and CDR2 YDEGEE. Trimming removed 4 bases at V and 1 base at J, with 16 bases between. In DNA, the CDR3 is TGTGCCAGCAGCAGAGGACGACAGGCTGGCACAGATACGCAGTATTTT. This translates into CASSRGRQAGTDTQYF.

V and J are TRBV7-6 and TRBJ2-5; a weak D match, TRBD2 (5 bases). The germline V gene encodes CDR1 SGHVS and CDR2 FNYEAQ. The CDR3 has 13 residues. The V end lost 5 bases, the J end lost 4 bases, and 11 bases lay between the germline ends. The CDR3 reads CASSESRGETQYF. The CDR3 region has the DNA TGTGCCAGCAGCGAAAGTCGGGGAGAGACCCAGTACTTC.

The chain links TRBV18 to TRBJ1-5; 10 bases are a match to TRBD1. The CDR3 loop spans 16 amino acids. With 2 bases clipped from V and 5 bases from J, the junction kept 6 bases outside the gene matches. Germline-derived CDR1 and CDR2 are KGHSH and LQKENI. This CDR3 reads CASSPGTGDWDQPQHF. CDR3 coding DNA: TGTGCCAGCTCACCAGGGACAGGGGATTGGGATCAGCCCCAGCATTTT.

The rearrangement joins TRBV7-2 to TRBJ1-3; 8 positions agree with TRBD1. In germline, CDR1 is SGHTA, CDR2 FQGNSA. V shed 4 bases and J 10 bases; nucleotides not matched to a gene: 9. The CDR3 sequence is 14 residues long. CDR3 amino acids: CASSSNRQGRTIYF. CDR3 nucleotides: TGTGCCAGCAGCTCCAACAGACAGGGGAGGACCATATATTTT.

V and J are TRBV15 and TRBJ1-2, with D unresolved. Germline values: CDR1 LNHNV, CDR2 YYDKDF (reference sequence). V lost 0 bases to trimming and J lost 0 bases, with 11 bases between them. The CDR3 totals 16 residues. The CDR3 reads CATSRELTPSNYGYTF. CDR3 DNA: TGTGCCACCAGCAGAGAATTGACACCCTCTAACTATGGCTACACCTTC.

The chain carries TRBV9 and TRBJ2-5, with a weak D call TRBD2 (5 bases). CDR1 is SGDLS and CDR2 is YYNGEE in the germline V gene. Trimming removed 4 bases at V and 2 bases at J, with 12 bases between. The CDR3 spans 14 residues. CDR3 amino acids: CASSPGGRQETQYF. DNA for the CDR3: TGTGCCAGCAGCCCAGGAGGCAGACAAGAGACCCAGTACTTC.

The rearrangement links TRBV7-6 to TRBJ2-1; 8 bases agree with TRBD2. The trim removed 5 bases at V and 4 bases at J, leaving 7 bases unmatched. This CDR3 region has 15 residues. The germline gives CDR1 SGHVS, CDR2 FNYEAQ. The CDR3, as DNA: TGTGCCAGCAGCCCCGGACTAGCTTTTTACAATGAGCAGTTCTTC. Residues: CASSPGLAFYNEQFF. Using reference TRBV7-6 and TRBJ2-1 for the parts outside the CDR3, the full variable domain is GAGVSQSPRYKVTKRGQDVALRCDPISGHVSLYWYRQALGQGPEFLTYFNYEAQQDKSGLPNDRFSAERPEGSISTLTIQRTEQRDSAMYRCASSPGLAFYNEQFFGPGTRLTVL.

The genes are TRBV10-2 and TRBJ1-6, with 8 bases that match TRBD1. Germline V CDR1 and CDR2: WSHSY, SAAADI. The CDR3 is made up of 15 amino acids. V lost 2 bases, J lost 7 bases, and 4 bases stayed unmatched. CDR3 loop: CASSEKTGVNSPLHF. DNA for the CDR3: TGCGCCAGCAGTGAGAAGACAGGGGTAAATTCACCCCTCCACTTT.

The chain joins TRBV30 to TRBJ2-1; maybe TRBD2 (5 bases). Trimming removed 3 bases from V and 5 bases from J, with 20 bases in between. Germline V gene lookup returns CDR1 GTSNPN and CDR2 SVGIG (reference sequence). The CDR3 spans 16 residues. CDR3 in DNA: TGTGCCTGGAGCGGCGACTATATATCACGAGACAATGAGCAGTTCTTC. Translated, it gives CAWSGDYISRDNEQFF. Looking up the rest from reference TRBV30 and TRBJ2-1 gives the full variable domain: SQTIHQWPATLVQPVGSPLSLECTVEGTSNPNLYWYRQAAGRGLQLLFYSVGIGQISSEVPQNLSASRPQDRQFILSSKKLLLSDSGFYLCAWSGDYISRDNEQFFGPGTRLTVL.

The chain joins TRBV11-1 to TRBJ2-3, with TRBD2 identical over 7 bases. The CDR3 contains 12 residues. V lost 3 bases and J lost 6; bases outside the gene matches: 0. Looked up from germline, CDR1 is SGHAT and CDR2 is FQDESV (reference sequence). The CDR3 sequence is CASSFSGDTQYF. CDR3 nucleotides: TGTGCCAGCAGCTTTAGCGGGGATACGCAGTATTTT.

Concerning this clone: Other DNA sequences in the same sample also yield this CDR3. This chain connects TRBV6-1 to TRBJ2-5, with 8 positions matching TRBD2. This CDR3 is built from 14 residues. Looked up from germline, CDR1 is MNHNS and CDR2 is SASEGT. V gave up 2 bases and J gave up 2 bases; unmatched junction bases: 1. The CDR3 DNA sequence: TGTGCCAGCAGTGAAACTAGCGGTCAAGAGACCCAGTACTTC. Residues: CASSETSGQETQYF.

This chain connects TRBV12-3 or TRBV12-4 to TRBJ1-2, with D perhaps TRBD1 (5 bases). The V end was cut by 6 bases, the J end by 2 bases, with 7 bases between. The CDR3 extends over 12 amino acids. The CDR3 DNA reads TGTGCCAGCAGCGGGGGGAACTATGGCTACACCTTC. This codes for CASSGGNYGYTF.

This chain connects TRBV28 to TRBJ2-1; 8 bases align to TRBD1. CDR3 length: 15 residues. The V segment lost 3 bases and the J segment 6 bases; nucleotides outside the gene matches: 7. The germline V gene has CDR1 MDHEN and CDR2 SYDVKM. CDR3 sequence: CASSLTGAYFNEQFF. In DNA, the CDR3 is TGTGCCAGCAGTTTGACAGGGGCCTATTTCAATGAGCAGTTCTTC.